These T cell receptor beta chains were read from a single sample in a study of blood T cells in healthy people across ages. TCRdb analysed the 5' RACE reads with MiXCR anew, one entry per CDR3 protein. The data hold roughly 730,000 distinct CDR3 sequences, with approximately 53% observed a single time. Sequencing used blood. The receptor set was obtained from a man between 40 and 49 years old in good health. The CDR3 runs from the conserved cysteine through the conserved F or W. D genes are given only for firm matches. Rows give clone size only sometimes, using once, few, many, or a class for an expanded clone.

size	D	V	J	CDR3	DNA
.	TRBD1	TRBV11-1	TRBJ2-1	CASSPHVGQGAKGQFF	TGTGCCAGCAGCCCCCACGTGGGACAGGGGGCAAAGGGGCAGTTCTTC
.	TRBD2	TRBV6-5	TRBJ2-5	CASSVAGGEETQYF	TGTGCCAGCAGTGTAGCGGGAGGCGAAGAGACCCAGTACTTC
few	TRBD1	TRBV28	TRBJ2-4	CASSSITGQGPQDRKNIQYF	TGTGCCAGCAGTTCAATTACCGGACAGGGACCACAAGACAGGAAAAACATTCAGTACTTC
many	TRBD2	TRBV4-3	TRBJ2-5	CASSQTTSGTTSQETQYF	TGCGCCAGCAGCCAAACGACTAGCGGGACGACCTCCCAAGAGACCCAGTACTTC
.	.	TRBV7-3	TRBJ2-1	CASSLAFSGSSYNEQFF	TGTGCCAGCAGCTTAGCCTTTAGTGGGAGCTCCTACAATGAGCAGTTCTTC
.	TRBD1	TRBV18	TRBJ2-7	CASAPGTAYEQYF	TGTGCCAGCGCCCCGGGGACAGCCTACGAGCAGTACTTC
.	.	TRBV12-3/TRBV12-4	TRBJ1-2	CASSSPGANYGYTF	TGTGCCAGCAGTTCCCCGGGAGCTAACTATGGCTACACCTTC
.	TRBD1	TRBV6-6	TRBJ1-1	CASSYVPHGQGGTEAFF	TGTGCCAGCAGTTATGTCCCACACGGACAGGGTGGGACTGAAGCTTTCTTT
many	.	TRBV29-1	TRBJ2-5	CRSPRRAGETQYF	TGCAGGTCCCCCCGCCGGGCTGGGGAGACCCAGTACTTC
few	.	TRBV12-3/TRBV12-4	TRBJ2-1	CASSSRGRSSYNEQFF	TGTGCCAGCAGTTCCCGAGGGAGGAGCTCCTACAATGAGCAGTTCTTC
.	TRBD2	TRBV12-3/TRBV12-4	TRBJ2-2	CASTLGGTTGELFF	TGTGCCAGCACCCTGGGGGGGACCACCGGGGAGCTGTTTTTT
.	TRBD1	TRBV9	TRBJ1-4	CASSVETGLNEKLFF	TGTGCCAGCAGCGTTGAGACAGGGCTTAATGAAAAACTGTTTTTT
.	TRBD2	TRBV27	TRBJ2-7	CASSFGAGVGVGEQYF	TGTGCCAGCAGTTTCGGAGCGGGAGTAGGGGTTGGCGAGCAGTACTTC
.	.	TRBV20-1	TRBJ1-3	CSARDSQGFRGNTIYF	TGCAGTGCTAGAGACTCGCAGGGCTTTCGTGGAAACACCATATATTTT
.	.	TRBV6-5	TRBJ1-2	CASSYSTVYGYTF	TGTGCCAGCAGTTACTCGACAGTTTATGGCTACACCTTC
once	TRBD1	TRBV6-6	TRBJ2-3	CASRKDREYF	TGTGCCAGCAGGAAAGACAGGGAGTATTTT
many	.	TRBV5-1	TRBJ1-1	CASSLAPQGPNTEAFF	TGCGCCAGCAGCTTGGCTCCGCAGGGACCGAACACTGAAGCTTTCTTT
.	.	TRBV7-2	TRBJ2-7	CASSYGTSYEQYF	TGTGCCAGCAGCTACGGGACCTCCTACGAGCAGTACTTC
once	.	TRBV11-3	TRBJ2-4	CASSLLSSTENIQYF	TGTGCCAGCAGCCTACTTAGTAGCACGGAAAACATTCAGTACTTC
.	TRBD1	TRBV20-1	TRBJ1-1	CSATKSGQGYTEAFF	TGCAGTGCCACCAAATCAGGACAGGGTTACACTGAAGCTTTCTTT
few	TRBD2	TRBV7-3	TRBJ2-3	CASSSSGGGSATQYF	TGTGCCAGCAGTTCCAGCGGGGGGGGGTCAGCTACGCAGTATTTT
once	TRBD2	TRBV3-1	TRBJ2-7	CASSRGGTRIVYEQYF	TGTGCCAGCAGCCGAGGGGGGACTAGAATCGTCTACGAGCAGTACTTC
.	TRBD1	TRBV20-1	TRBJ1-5	CSASTGQGGNQPQHF	TGCAGTGCTAGCACGGGACAGGGGGGCAATCAGCCCCAGCATTTT
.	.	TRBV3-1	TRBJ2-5	CASSQVSSEETQYF	TGTGCCAGCAGCCAAGTGTCTAGCGAGGAGACCCAGTACTTC
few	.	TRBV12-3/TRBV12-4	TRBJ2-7	CASSPPVTVYEQYF	TGTGCCAGCAGTCCGCCGGTAACGGTGTACGAGCAGTACTTC
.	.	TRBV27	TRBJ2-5	CASSFGLTETQYF	TGTGCCAGCAGTTTTGGGTTGACAGAGACCCAGTACTTC
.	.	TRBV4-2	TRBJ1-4	CASSQVGPGDEKLFF	TGTGCCAGCAGCCAAGTCGGGCCAGGGGATGAAAAACTGTTTTTT
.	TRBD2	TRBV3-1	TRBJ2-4	CASSHLSGSTVKNIQYF	TGTGCCAGCAGCCACCTTAGCGGGAGTACAGTCAAAAACATTCAGTACTTC
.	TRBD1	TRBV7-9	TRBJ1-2	CASSLTGSFYGYTF	TGTGCCAGCAGCTTGACAGGGTCTTTTTATGGCTACACCTTC
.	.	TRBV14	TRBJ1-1	CASSQVGVMKDTEAFF	TGTGCCAGCAGCCAAGTAGGGGTTATGAAGGACACTGAAGCTTTCTTT
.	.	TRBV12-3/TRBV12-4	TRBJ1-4	CASSPAGVREKLFF	TGTGCCAGCAGCCCTGCAGGGGTACGGGAAAAACTGTTTTTT
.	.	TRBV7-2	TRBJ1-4	CASRRIRGGEKLFF	TGTGCCAGCAGGCGGATCAGGGGAGGAGAAAAACTGTTTTTT
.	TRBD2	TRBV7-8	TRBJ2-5	CASSLRASGGGYNEQYF	TGTGCCAGCAGCTTAAGGGCTAGCGGAGGAGGATACAATGAGCAGTACTTC
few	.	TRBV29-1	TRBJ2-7	CSASRGLDSYEQYF	TGCAGCGCCTCCCGGGGGTTGGACTCCTACGAGCAGTACTTC
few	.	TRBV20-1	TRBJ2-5	CSARDAAEETQYF	TGCAGTGCTAGAGATGCAGCCGAAGAGACCCAGTACTTC
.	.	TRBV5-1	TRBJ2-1	CASSLGESNEQFF	TGCGCCAGCAGCTTGGGGGAGAGCAATGAGCAGTTCTTC
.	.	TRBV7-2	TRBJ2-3	CASSLVSGFTDTQYF	TGTGCCAGCAGCTTAGTTAGCGGATTCACAGATACGCAGTATTTT
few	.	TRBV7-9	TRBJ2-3	CASGRNRETDTQYF	TGTGCCAGCGGTAGAAACAGGGAGACAGATACGCAGTATTTT
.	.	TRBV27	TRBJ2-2	CASSSAWELFF	TGTGCCAGCAGTTCGGCCTGGGAGCTGTTTTTT
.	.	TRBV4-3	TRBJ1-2	CASSPTVRGGNGYTF	TGCGCCAGCAGCCCGACTGTCAGGGGTGGAAATGGCTACACCTTC
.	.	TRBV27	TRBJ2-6	CASSLDRVGARSGANVLTF	TGTGCCAGCAGTTTGGATCGGGTGGGGGCACGCTCTGGGGCCAACGTCCTGACTTTC
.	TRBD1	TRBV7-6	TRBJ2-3	CASSDGQGGTDTQYF	TGTGCCAGCAGCGACGGACAGGGGGGCACAGATACGCAGTATTTT
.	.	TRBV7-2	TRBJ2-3	CASSLGVNAPFADTQYF	TGTGCCAGCAGCTTAGGAGTAAATGCCCCATTCGCAGATACGCAGTATTTT
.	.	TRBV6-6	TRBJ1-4	CASSPSTTVTNEKLFF	TGTGCCAGCAGTCCCTCAACGACAGTAACTAATGAAAAACTGTTTTTT
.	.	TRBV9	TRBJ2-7	CASSPPGRTYEQYF	TGTGCCAGCAGCCCCCCCGGACGGACCTACGAGCAGTACTTC
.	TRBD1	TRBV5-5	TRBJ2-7	CASSLRQGAGTYEQYF	TGTGCCAGCAGCCTAAGACAGGGGGCAGGCACCTACGAGCAGTACTTC
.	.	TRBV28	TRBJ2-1	CASSSRVTATNEQFF	TGTGCCAGCAGTTCCAGAGTGACAGCTACCAATGAGCAGTTCTTC
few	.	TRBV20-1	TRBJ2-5	CSARDHLSSAGRGFRAQYF	TGCAGTGCTAGAGATCATTTGAGTTCGGCGGGGAGGGGGTTTCGGGCCCAGTACTTC
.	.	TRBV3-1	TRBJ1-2	CASSELSVGYTF	TGTGCCAGCAGCGAATTGTCAGTTGGCTACACCTTC
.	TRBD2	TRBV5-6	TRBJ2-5	CASSLLSLAGVTRETQYF	TGTGCCAGCAGCTTGCTCTCCCTAGCGGGAGTAACGAGAGAGACCCAGTACTTC
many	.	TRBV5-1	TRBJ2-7	CASSLTGEQYF	TGCGCCAGCAGCTTGACGGGGGAGCAGTACTTC
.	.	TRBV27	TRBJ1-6	CASTGGSNSPLHF	TGTGCCAGCACCGGAGGGAGCAATTCACCCCTCCACTTT
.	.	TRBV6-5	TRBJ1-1	CASSYGGSMHTEAFF	TGTGCCAGCAGCTACGGGGGCTCAATGCACACTGAAGCTTTCTTT
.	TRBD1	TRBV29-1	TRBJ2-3	CSVGTGGRDTQYF	TGCAGCGTTGGGACAGGGGGGAGAGATACGCAGTATTTT